A selection of T cell receptor beta chains follows, all from one sample in a study of T cells after yellow fever vaccination. TCRdb re-called the 5' RACE reads with MiXCR, one entry per CDR3 protein. This table holds 450,000 to 600,000 distinct CDR3 sequences, roughly 12% found once. Here the sequenced sample was PBMCs, taken on the day of the yellow fever booster vaccination. The receptors were sampled from a man aged 25-40 years who received the YFV17D yellow fever vaccine. The CDR3 runs from the conserved cysteine through the conserved F or W. The D gene is left open where the match is weak. Part of the rows lack a size; the others show once, few, many or a class for expanded clones.

.	TRBV12-3/TRBV12-4	TRBJ2-1	.	CASSQGGGNYNEQFF	TGTGCCAGCAGTCAGGGGGGCGGGAACTACAATGAGCAGTTCTTC
TRBD2	TRBV7-9	TRBJ2-1	.	CASSPAGLAAYNEQFF	TGTGCCAGCAGCCCCGCGGGACTAGCGGCCTACAATGAGCAGTTCTTC
TRBD2	TRBV29-1	TRBJ2-7	.	CSVQLAGKYEQYF	TGCAGCGTACAACTAGCGGGAAAATACGAGCAGTACTTC
TRBD2	TRBV28	TRBJ2-1	few	CASRGLLADSYNEQFF	TGTGCCAGCCGAGGACTGCTAGCGGACTCCTACAATGAGCAGTTCTTC
.	TRBV4-3	TRBJ2-7	.	CASSQRTGLEIYEQYF	TGCGCCAGCAGCCAAAGGACGGGATTAGAAATCTACGAGCAGTACTTC
TRBD1	TRBV14	TRBJ2-1	few	CASSHPGGQGPYNEQFF	TGTGCCAGCAGCCACCCAGGCGGACAGGGCCCCTACAATGAGCAGTTCTTC
.	TRBV20-1	TRBJ2-2	.	CSARDWRRTGELFF	TGCAGTGCTAGAGATTGGCGGAGGACCGGGGAGCTGTTTTTT
.	TRBV7-2	TRBJ2-3	few	CASSPPPEDTQYF	TGTGCCAGCAGCCCTCCTCCGGAAGATACGCAGTATTTT
TRBD2	TRBV12-3/TRBV12-4	TRBJ2-5	few	CASRSGTSGRAGETQYF	TGTGCCAGCAGGTCCGGGACTAGCGGGAGGGCAGGAGAGACCCAGTACTTC
.	TRBV11-2	TRBJ1-1	many	CASSPLGQLFLNTEAFF	TGTGCCAGCAGCCCCCTCGGCCAGTTATTCCTGAACACTGAAGCTTTCTTT
.	TRBV12-3/TRBV12-4	TRBJ2-5	few	CASNTGNLDQYF	TGTGCCAGCAATACAGGGAACCTGGACCAGTACTTC
TRBD2	TRBV5-1	TRBJ2-1	few	CASSLASGRTSYNEQFF	TGCGCCAGCAGCTTGGCTAGCGGGAGGACTTCCTACAATGAGCAGTTCTTC
TRBD2	TRBV10-3	TRBJ2-1	.	CAIRPTSGISYNEQFF	TGTGCCATCAGACCTACTAGCGGGATCTCCTACAATGAGCAGTTCTTC
TRBD2	TRBV12-3/TRBV12-4	TRBJ2-5	.	CASSPFFSGRGQETQYF	TGTGCCAGCAGCCCCTTCTTCAGCGGGAGAGGCCAAGAGACCCAGTACTTC
.	TRBV20-1	TRBJ2-2	.	CSARDPAAARTGELFF	TGCAGTGCTAGAGACCCAGCGGCAGCCCGCACCGGGGAGCTGTTTTTT
.	TRBV7-2	TRBJ2-1	.	CASSLFGQGREQFF	TGTGCCAGCAGCCTCTTCGGGCAGGGTAGGGAGCAGTTCTTC
TRBD1	TRBV29-1	TRBJ2-5	few	CSVDKTGGLQETQYF	TGCAGCGTTGACAAAACAGGGGGCCTCCAAGAGACCCAGTACTTC
TRBD1	TRBV12-3/TRBV12-4	TRBJ2-2	few	CASSLAGTGGYVNTGELFF	TGTGCCAGCAGTTTAGCCGGGACAGGGGGTTATGTGAACACCGGGGAGCTGTTTTTT
TRBD1	TRBV5-1	TRBJ2-2	.	CASSLAGQRNTGELFF	TGCGCCAGCAGCTTGGCGGGACAGAGGAACACCGGGGAGCTGTTTTTT
.	TRBV30	TRBJ2-7	.	CAWSGGIGEQYF	TGTGCCTGGAGCGGTGGTATCGGGGAGCAGTACTTC
.	TRBV3-1	TRBJ1-4	many	CASTLGFQGGEKLFF	TGTGCCAGCACCCTTGGTTTTCAGGGAGGTGAAAAACTGTTTTTT
TRBD1	TRBV5-1	TRBJ2-2	few	CASTPGQAYTGELFF	TGCGCCAGCACCCCGGGACAGGCGTACACCGGGGAGCTGTTTTTT
TRBD2	TRBV12-3/TRBV12-4	TRBJ2-7	many	CASSPTSGPYEQYF	TGTGCCAGCAGTCCTACTAGCGGCCCCTACGAGCAGTACTTC
TRBD1	TRBV7-2	TRBJ2-7	.	CASSLVGQGRSEQYF	TGTGCCAGCAGCTTAGTGGGACAGGGTCGGTCCGAGCAGTACTTC
.	TRBV2	TRBJ2-2	.	CASSEIGELFF	TGTGCCAGCAGTGAAATCGGGGAGCTGTTTTTT
.	TRBV20-1	TRBJ2-1	few	CSARESLTVYNEQFF	TGCAGTGCTAGAGAGTCCCTGACCGTCTACAATGAGCAGTTCTTC
.	TRBV15	TRBJ2-5	few	CATSRDGGGSETQYF	TGTGCCACCAGCAGAGATGGAGGGGGTTCAGAGACCCAGTACTTC
TRBD2	TRBV20-1	TRBJ2-1	.	CSASRAGGPVAYNEQFF	TGCAGTGCTAGCCGTGCGGGAGGGCCAGTTGCCTACAATGAGCAGTTCTTC
.	TRBV12-3/TRBV12-4	TRBJ2-3	few	CASSSESWESTDTQYF	TGTGCCAGCAGTTCAGAATCTTGGGAAAGCACAGATACGCAGTATTTT
.	TRBV20-1	TRBJ1-4	.	CSARVLGHNEKLFF	TGCAGTGCTAGAGTTCTGGGCCATAATGAAAAACTGTTTTTT
.	TRBV14	TRBJ2-1	.	CASSQLGYEQFF	TGTGCCAGCAGCCAACTAGGATATGAGCAGTTCTTC
TRBD2	TRBV6-2/TRBV6-3	TRBJ2-7	few	CASGLATSYEQYF	TGTGCCAGCGGACTAGCGACCTCCTACGAGCAGTACTTC
.	TRBV5-1	TRBJ2-1	many	CASNPGGGSYNEQFF	TGCGCCAGCAACCCCGGGGGAGGCTCCTACAATGAGCAGTTCTTC
.	TRBV7-2	TRBJ2-4	few	CASSPRQLAKNIQYF	TGTGCCAGCAGCCCCCGACAGTTAGCCAAAAACATTCAGTACTTC
TRBD2	TRBV7-9	TRBJ2-1	few	CASSLTRGLAGVFEQFF	TGTGCCAGCAGCTTAACCCGGGGACTAGCGGGAGTGTTTGAGCAGTTCTTC
.	TRBV9	TRBJ1-4	.	CASSVAPGGGDEKLFF	TGTGCCAGCAGCGTAGCCCCTGGGGGGGGAGATGAAAAACTGTTTTTT
.	TRBV5-1	TRBJ2-7	many	CASSLASGRDYEQYF	TGCGCCAGCAGCTTGGCCTCCGGACGGGACTACGAGCAGTACTTC
TRBD2	TRBV5-1	TRBJ2-1	.	CASSLAGTSFDKQFF	TGCGCCAGCAGCTTGGCCGGGACTAGTTTCGATAAGCAGTTCTTC
TRBD1	TRBV10-3	TRBJ2-7	few	CAISHGTGFYEQYF	TGTGCCATCAGTCACGGGACAGGGTTTTACGAGCAGTACTTC
TRBD1	TRBV12-3/TRBV12-4	TRBJ2-2	.	CASSLGPGRGRSGELFF	TGTGCCAGCAGTTTAGGTCCGGGCAGGGGGCGATCCGGGGAGCTGTTTTTT
TRBD1	TRBV7-7	TRBJ1-5	few	CASSADRDQPQHF	TGTGCTAGCAGCGCCGACAGGGACCAGCCCCAGCATTTT
.	TRBV18	TRBJ1-1	.	CASSPTPDPMNTEAFF	TGTGCCAGCTCACCTACCCCGGACCCGATGAACACTGAAGCTTTCTTT
TRBD1	TRBV9	TRBJ1-1	few	CASSATRQGAAFF	TGTGCCAGCAGCGCAACCCGACAGGGGGCAGCTTTCTTT
.	TRBV6-1	TRBJ2-1	many	CASSETGSSYNEQFF	TGTGCCAGCAGTGAAACAGGGAGCTCCTACAATGAGCAGTTCTTC
.	TRBV5-8	TRBJ2-1	few	CASSFFRGGEQFF	TGTGCCAGCAGCTTCTTCCGGGGCGGTGAGCAGTTCTTC